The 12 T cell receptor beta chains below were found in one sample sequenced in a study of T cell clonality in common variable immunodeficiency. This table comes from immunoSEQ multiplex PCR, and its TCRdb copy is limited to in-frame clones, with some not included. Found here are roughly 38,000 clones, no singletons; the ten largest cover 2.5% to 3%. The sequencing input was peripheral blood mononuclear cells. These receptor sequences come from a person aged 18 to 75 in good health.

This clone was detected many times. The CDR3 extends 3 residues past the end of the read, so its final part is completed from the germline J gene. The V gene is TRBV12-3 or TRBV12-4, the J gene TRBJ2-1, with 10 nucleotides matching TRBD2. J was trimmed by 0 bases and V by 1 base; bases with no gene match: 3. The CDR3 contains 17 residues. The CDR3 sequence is CASSLGLAGASYNEQFF. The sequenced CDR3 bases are TGTGCCAGCAGTTTAGGGCTAGCGGGAGCCTCCTACAATGAG.

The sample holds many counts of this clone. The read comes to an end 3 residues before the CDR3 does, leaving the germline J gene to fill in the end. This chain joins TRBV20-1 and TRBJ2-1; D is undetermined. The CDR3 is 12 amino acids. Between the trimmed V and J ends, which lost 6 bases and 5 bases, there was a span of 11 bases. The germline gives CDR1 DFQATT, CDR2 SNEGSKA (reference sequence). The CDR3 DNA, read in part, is TGCAGTGCCCCACTCCCCAACAATGAG. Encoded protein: CSAPLPNNE. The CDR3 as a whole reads CSAPLPNNEQFF.

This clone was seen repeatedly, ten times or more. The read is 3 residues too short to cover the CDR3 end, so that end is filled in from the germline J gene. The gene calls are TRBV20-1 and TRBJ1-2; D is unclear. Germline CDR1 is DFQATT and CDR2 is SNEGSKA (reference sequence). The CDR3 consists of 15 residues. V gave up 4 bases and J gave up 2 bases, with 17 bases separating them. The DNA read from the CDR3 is TGCAGTGCTAAACCCGACAAGGTGTGGAACTATGGC. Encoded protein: CSAKPDKVWNYG. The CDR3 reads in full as CSAKPDKVWNYGYTF.

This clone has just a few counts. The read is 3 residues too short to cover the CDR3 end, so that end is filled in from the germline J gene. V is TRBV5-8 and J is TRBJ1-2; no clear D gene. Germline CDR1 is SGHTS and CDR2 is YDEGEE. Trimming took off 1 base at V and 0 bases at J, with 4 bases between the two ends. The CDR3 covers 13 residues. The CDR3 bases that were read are TGTGCCAGCAGCTTGACAGCTAACTATGGC. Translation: CASSLTANYG. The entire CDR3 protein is CASSLTANYGYTF.

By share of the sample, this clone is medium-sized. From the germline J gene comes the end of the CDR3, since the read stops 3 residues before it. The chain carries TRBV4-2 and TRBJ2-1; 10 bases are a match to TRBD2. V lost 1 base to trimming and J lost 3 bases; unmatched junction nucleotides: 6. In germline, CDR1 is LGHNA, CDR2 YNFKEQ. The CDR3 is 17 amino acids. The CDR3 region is CASSQVGPSGGYNEQFF. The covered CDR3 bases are TGTGCCAGCAGCCAAGTGGGGCCTAGCGGGGGCTACAATGAG.

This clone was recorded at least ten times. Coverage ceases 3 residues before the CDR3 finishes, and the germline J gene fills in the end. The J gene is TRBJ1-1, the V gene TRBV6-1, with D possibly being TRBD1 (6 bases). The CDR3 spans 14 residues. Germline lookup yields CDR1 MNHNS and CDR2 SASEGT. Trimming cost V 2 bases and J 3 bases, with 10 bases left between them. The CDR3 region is CASSESDSDTEAFF. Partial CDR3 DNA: TGTGCCAGCAGTGAATCGGACAGTGACACTGAA.

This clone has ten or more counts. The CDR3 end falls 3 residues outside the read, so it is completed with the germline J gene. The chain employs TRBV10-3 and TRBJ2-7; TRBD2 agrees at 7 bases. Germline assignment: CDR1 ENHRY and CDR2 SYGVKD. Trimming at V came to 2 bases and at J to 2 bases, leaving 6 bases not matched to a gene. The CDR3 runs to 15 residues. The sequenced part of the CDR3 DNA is TGTGCCATCAGTGAGGTGGTAGCGGGTGCCTACGAG. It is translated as CAISEVVAGAYE. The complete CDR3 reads CAISEVVAGAYEQYF.

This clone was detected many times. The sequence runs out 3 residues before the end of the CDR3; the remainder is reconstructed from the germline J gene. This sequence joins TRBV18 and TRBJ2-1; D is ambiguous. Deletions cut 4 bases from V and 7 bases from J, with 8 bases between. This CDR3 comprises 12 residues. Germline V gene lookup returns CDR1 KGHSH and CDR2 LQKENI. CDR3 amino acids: CASSQAGNEQFF. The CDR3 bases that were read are TGTGCCAGCTCACAAGCTGGTAATGAG.

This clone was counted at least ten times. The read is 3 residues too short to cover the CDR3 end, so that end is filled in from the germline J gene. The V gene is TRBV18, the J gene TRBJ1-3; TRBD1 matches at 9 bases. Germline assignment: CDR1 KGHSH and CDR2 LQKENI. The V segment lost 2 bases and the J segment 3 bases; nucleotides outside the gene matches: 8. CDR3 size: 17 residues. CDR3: CASSPEGTGSYGNTIYF. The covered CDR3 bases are TGTGCCAGCTCACCAGAAGGGACAGGGTCGTATGGAAACACC.

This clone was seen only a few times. CDR3 loop: CASSLSSRAHDYTF. The sequenced part of the CDR3 DNA is TGTGCCAGCAGCTTAAGTTCCAGGGCCCACGAC. The J gene is TRBJ1-2, the V gene TRBV7-6, with D maybe TRBD1 (5 bases). The sequence runs out 3 residues before the end of the CDR3; the remainder is reconstructed from the germline J gene. Germline V gene lookup returns CDR1 SGHVS and CDR2 FNYEAQ. The CDR3 is 14 residues long.

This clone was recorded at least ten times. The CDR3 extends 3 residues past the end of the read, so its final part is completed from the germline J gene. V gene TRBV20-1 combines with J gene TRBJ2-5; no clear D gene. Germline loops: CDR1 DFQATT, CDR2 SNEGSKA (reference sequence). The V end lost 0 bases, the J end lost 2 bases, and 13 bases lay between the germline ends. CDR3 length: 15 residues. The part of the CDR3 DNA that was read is TGCAGTGCTAGAGATCCGCTAGTGGCGCAAGAGACC. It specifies CSARDPLVAQET. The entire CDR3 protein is CSARDPLVAQETQYF.

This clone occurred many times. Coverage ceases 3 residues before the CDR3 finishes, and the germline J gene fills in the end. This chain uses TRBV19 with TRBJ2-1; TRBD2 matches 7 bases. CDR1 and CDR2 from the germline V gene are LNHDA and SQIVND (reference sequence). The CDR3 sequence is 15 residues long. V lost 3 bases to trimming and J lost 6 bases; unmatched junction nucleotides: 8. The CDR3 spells CASSIRAGVVNEQFF. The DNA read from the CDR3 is TGTGCCAGTAGTATTAGGGCGGGAGTGGTCAATGAG.